The T cell receptor (beta chain) under discussion was sequenced for a study of glioma-infiltrating T cells. TCR alpha and beta CDR3 regions were amplified from RNA using iRepertoire nested multiplex PCR. For one-step reverse transcription and amplification, roughly 95-400 ng of tissue mRNA or PBMC total RNA was used. One entry per CDR3 protein, called by TCRdb with MiXCR from the multiplex PCR reads. This sample carries under 130,000 distinct CDR3 sequences, around 29% of them seen once, and the ten largest clones take roughly 46%. Findings and limits, study-wide: Tissue and blood shared very few CDR3 sequences. Non-neoplastic patients had below-expected tissue-blood divergence, while all gliomas exceeded expectation.

This clonotype was found a few times. The target antigen is unknown. This CDR3 has 12 amino acids. The ends were cut back, 1 base at V and 10 bases at J, with 5 bases in the middle. CDR1 is LGHDT, CDR2 YNNKEL, per germline (reference sequence). Sequenced: glioma tissue, nonneoplastic brain tissue, or PBMCs (not recorded which). The sequence was obtained from a human donor with low-grade glioma or glioblastoma, undergoing nonglioma brain surgery, or in good health (not recorded which). The rearrangement links TRBV3-1 to TRBJ1-6; no clear D gene. CDR3 protein: CASSQVLSPLHF. The CDR3 DNA follows: TGTGCCAGCAGCCAAGTTTTGTCACCCCTCCACTTT.